One TCR beta chain is described in this entry. This sample was included in a study of blood T cell repertoires in COVID-19. Study-level information: T cells, B-cell-depleted T cells, or PBMCs supplied cDNA or gDNA.

V dropped 4 bases and J dropped 0; count of bases not matched to a gene: 2. There are 15 residues in the CDR3. The V gene's germline CDR1 is MNHEY and CDR2 SMNVEV (reference sequence). TCRdb's copy holds only in-frame clones and misses some; the assay was immunoSEQ multiplex PCR. The sample lists some 60,000 clones; 77% were seen once. Sequenced: peripheral blood. V and J are TRBV27 and TRBJ2-1; 8 nucleotides agree with TRBD1. This TCR was recovered from a human donor in a cohort sampled during active COVID-19. CDR3 coding DNA: TGTGCCAGCAGTTGGGGACAGGTCTCCTACAATGAGCAGTTCTTC. The encoded protein is CASSWGQVSYNEQFF.